This T cell receptor beta chain was recorded in a study of T cell responses to AZD1222 COVID-19 vaccine. General study findings and limits: All repertoire sampling was performed exclusively after the peak T cell response. Nearly half of the spike-specific TCRs reportedly recognize variant regions that carry no mutations.

Trimming pared 6 bases from V and 4 bases from J, leaving 6 bases between. Germline lookup yields CDR1 SGHAT and CDR2 FQNNGV. This CDR3 has 12 residues. A note on this clone: Its target is not known.

Measured with immunoSEQ multiplex PCR; TCRdb has only the in-frame clones, and not every one. The sample yields 140,000 to 150,000 clones, more than 80% seen once. This sequence joins TRBV11-2 and TRBJ2-2; D may be TRBD1 or TRBD2 (5 bases each). The sample was peripheral blood, taken on day 0 of AZD1222 vaccination. This sequence originates from an adult in good health. CDR3 nucleotides: TGTGCCAGCAGGGGGGTCACCGGGGAGCTGTTTTTT. Translation: CASRGVTGELFF.